What follows describes a single T cell receptor beta chain. The data are from a study of OX40 agonist ivuxolimab in advanced cancers. For the study at large: A mean age of about 56 years, range about 20 to 79, was recorded, and under 85% were male. Patients with prior anti-PD-1, anti-PD-L1 or anti-CTLA-4 therapy were eligible; roughly 41% had some. There were three patients with partial responses, one having hepatocellular carcinoma and two cutaneous melanoma.

Sequenced by immunoSEQ multiplex PCR; TCRdb stores in-frame clones only, minus some. The sample contains approximately 63,000 clones, 85% to 90% of which appear only once. This CDR3 spans 14 amino acids. With 5 bases clipped from V and 4 bases from J, the junction kept 5 bases outside the gene matches. Germline V CDR1 and CDR2: MNHEY, SMNVEV (reference sequence). The source is an adult with an advanced solid tumor such as melanoma, head and neck, liver or kidney cancer. Sequences were derived from CD4+ or CD8+ T cells sorted from blood, sampled in a trial of the OX40 agonist ivuxolimab. The chain carries TRBV27 and TRBJ2-1, with TRBD2 identical over 7 bases. CDR3 nucleotides: TGTGCCAGCAGTCAGGTTAGCGGGTACAATGAGCAGTTCTTC. This sequence encodes CASSQVSGYNEQFF.